These 10 T cell receptor beta chains were sequenced from one sample in a study of blood T cell repertoires in COVID-19. TCRdb's copy holds only in-frame clones and misses some; the assay was immunoSEQ multiplex PCR. Of around 16,000 clones listed, roughly nine tenths are singletons. Sequencing input: peripheral blood. The receptors derive from a man aged 55 to 70 with acute or convalescent COVID-19.

J is TRBJ2-1 and V is TRBV5-1; 7 bases are a match to TRBD2. The germline CDR1 and CDR2 sequences are SGHRS and YFSETQ. V shed 4 bases, J shed 5 bases, and the junction held 9 bases outside the gene matches. This CDR3 comprises 15 residues. The CDR3 sequence is CASSPFGGVNNEQFF. Written as DNA, the CDR3 is TGCGCCAGCAGCCCCTTTGGGGGGGTAAACAATGAGCAGTTCTTC.

The genes are TRBV11-3 and TRBJ2-3; TRBD2 matches at 8 bases. CDR3 size: 15 residues. Germline V CDR1 and CDR2: SGHNT, YENEEA. Trimming removed 5 bases from V and 8 bases from J; junction bases left unmatched: 12. The CDR3 reads CASSRAGTSPGTQYF. The CDR3, as DNA: TGTGCCAGCAGCCGAGCCGGGACTAGTCCGGGTACGCAGTATTTT.

This chain joins TRBV19 and TRBJ2-7; 7 bases agree with TRBD1. Germline CDR1 LNHDA, CDR2 SQIVND (reference sequence). This CDR3 is 14 amino acids long. J was trimmed by 0 bases and V by 4 bases; bases with no gene match: 3. CDR3 sequence reads: CASSRDRVSYEQYF. The CDR3 DNA sequence: TGTGCCAGTAGTAGAGACAGGGTCTCCTACGAGCAGTACTTC.

The chain employs TRBV5-4 and TRBJ2-7; D unclear. Germline lookup yields CDR1 SGHNT and CDR2 YYREEE (reference sequence). There are 14 residues in the CDR3. The V and J ends lost 0 bases and 2 bases respectively, with 9 bases between them. Here the CDR3 reads CASSLDHRTYEQYF. CDR3 bases: TGTGCCAGCAGCTTGGACCACAGAACCTACGAGCAGTACTTC.

The chain recombines TRBV30 with TRBJ1-2; D is possibly TRBD1 (5 bases). Trimming took 4 bases from V and 5 from J, leaving 20 bases between them. The CDR3 has 15 amino acids. Per germline, CDR1 GTSNPN and CDR2 SVGIG (reference sequence). The CDR3 region is CAWNSQGGSRYGYTF. The DNA for the CDR3 is TGTGCCTGGAACTCTCAGGGAGGGTCAAGGTATGGCTACACCTTC.

Here the CDR3 reads CASSLNPGEQYF. CDR3 sequence (DNA): TGTGCCAGCAGCCTCAACCCCGGCGAGCAGTACTTC. The rearrangement uses TRBV7-6 and TRBJ2-7; no firm D call. The CDR3 covers 12 residues. The V and J ends lost 5 bases and 6 bases respectively, with 11 bases between them. The germline V gene has CDR1 SGHVS and CDR2 FNYEAQ.

The chain carries TRBV28 and TRBJ1-5; D remains ambiguous. CDR1 and CDR2 from the germline V gene are MDHEN and SYDVKM. V lost 10 bases, J lost 4 bases, and 11 bases lay in between. The CDR3 spans 12 residues. DNA of the CDR3: TGTGCCACCCTCACTCCTAATCAGCCCCAGCATTTT. Translation gives CATLTPNQPQHF.

The rearrangement uses TRBV2 and TRBJ2-3; D remains ambiguous. With 1 base removed from V and 0 bases from J, the gap between germline ends came to 5 bases. The CDR3 totals 14 residues. Germline V gene data show CDR1 as SNHLY and CDR2 as FYNNEI. Here the CDR3 DNA reads TGTGCCAGCAGTGAAGGACTTAGCACAGATACGCAGTATTTT. Encoded protein: CASSEGLSTDTQYF.

This rearrangement joins TRBV5-1 to TRBJ1-1; possibly TRBD1 for D (6 bases). The CDR3 consists of 14 residues. Germline CDR1 is SGHRS and CDR2 is YFSETQ. Trimming took off 2 bases at V and 4 bases at J, with 12 bases between the two ends. The CDR3 DNA sequence: TGCGCCAGCAGCTTAGGATGGGGGCCCACTGAAGCTTTCTTT. It yields the protein CASSLGWGPTEAFF.

The CDR3 loop is CASSLGDSGQGYRQGYTF. CDR3 nucleotides: TGTGCCAGCAGCTTAGGGGACTCGGGACAGGGATACCGCCAAGGCTACACCTTC. The J gene is TRBJ1-2, the V gene TRBV7-2, with 9 bases aligning to TRBD1. The germline V gene encodes CDR1 SGHTA and CDR2 FQGNSA. The CDR3 runs to 18 residues. Trimming took 1 base from V and 8 from J; bases not matched to a gene: 17.